Listed here are 21 T cell receptor beta chains from one sample, sequenced in a study of molecular identifiers for immune sequencing clone quantification. MiXCR, run by TCRdb on the PCR reads, gives a single entry per CDR3 protein. The sample includes 250,000 to 350,000 distinct CDR3 sequences, about 20% of them seen just once. Material: naive CD8+ T cells from blood, with Jurkat cell RNA spiked in. The subset here: FACS-sorted CD8+CD4-CCR7+CD45RA+ naive T cells. The receptors originated from a human donor in good health. Some libraries in this study had Jurkat cell RNA spiked in.

For this clonotype: Possible read error: a much larger clone is one base away. The rearrangement joins TRBV25-1 to TRBJ2-7; 8 positions agree with TRBD1. This CDR3 comprises 16 residues. Germline CDR1 reads MGHDK; CDR2 reads SYGVNS. The CDR3 DNA sequence: TGTGCCAGCAGTGAATTCCGCACAGGGGGAGTGGGCGAGCAGTGCTTC. Protein product: CASSEFRTGGVGEQCF.

As for this clonotype: A read error may be the cause here, since a much bigger clone is one base away. V and J are TRBV11-2 and TRBJ2-6, with D possibly being TRBD2 (6 bases). The germline CDR1 and CDR2 sequences are SGHAT and FQNNGV. The CDR3 covers 17 residues. Here the CDR3 reads CVSSLGGGAAGANVLTF. CDR3 nucleotides: TGTGTCAGCAGCTTAGGAGGCGGGGCTGCTGGGGCCAACGTCCTGACTTTC.

At least ten counts were recorded for this clonotype. This chain connects TRBV7-9 to TRBJ2-7; D may correspond to TRBD1 or TRBD2 (6 bases each). Germline loops: CDR1 SEHNR, CDR2 FQNEAQ (reference sequence). This CDR3 has 13 amino acids. V lost 5 bases and J lost 7, with 15 bases in between. In DNA form, the CDR3 reads TGTGCCAGCAGCGCCGCCCGGGGGCGTGAGCAGTACTTC. It encodes CASSAARGREQYF.

The chain is built from TRBV5-5 and TRBJ2-7; possibly TRBD1 for D (5 bases). Trimming took 3 bases from V and 3 from J, leaving 13 bases between them. CDR1 and CDR2 (germline): SGHKS, YYEKEE (reference sequence). The CDR3 totals 14 residues. For the CDR3, the DNA is TGTGCCAGCAGCTCCCGGACACAGAACTACGAGCAGTACTTC. Translation gives CASSSRTQNYEQYF.

The rearrangement links TRBV10-2 to TRBJ1-3; D unresolved. This CDR3 is built from 14 residues. Germline assignment: CDR1 WSHSY and CDR2 SAAADI. Trimming stripped 6 bases from V and 4 bases from J, with 13 bases between. This chain's CDR3 is CASSHRTSGNTIYF. The CDR3 DNA is TGCGCCAGCAGCCACCGGACCTCAGGAAACACCATATATTTT.

The chain couples TRBV4-1 to TRBJ2-7; 9 bases map to TRBD1. V shed 2 bases, J shed 3 bases, and the junction held 2 bases outside the gene matches. CDR1 MGHRA and CDR2 YSYEKL come from the germline V gene. The CDR3 is made up of 14 amino acids. Written as DNA, the CDR3 is TGCGCCAGCAGCCAATTGACAGGGGGCTACGAGCAGTACTTC. Translating it yields CASSQLTGGYEQYF.

This clonotype was seen repeatedly, ten times or more. This rearrangement joins TRBV29-1 to TRBJ2-2; no firm D call. The V gene lost 3 bases and the J gene lost 6 bases, with 17 bases spanning the gap. Per the germline V gene, CDR1 is SQVTM and CDR2 is ANQGSEA. The CDR3 has 15 residues. The CDR3 bases are TGCAGCGTTGAGGTAAACGGCCAAGCCTCCGGGGAGCTGTTTTTT. Protein: CSVEVNGQASGELFF.

This rearrangement joins TRBV19 to TRBJ2-3; D tentatively reads TRBD1 or TRBD2 (6 bases each). Trimming removed 1 base at V and 1 base at J, with 9 bases between. This CDR3 is 15 amino acids long. The germline gives CDR1 LNHDA, CDR2 SQIVND (reference sequence). The CDR3, as DNA: TGTGCCAGTAGTATAGCGGGGGCGGGCACAGATACGCAGTATTTT. This codes for CASSIAGAGTDTQYF.

As for this clonotype: With a much larger clone just one base away, this may be a read error. The chain couples TRBV6-6 to TRBJ2-7; TRBD2 agrees at 8 bases. V dropped 2 bases and J dropped 5; count of bases not matched to a gene: 8. The CDR3 extends over 15 amino acids. Germline V gene sequence: CDR1 MNHNY, CDR2 SVGAGI (reference sequence). For the CDR3, the DNA is TGTGCCAGCAGTTACCGCCAGGACGGGGGGGACGAGCAGTACTTC. It codes for CASSYRQDGGDEQYF.

A remark on this clonotype: The conserved phenylalanine or tryptophan is not found at the CDR3 terminus, so this likely reflects a read error. The DNA is left out, because the CDR3 cannot be placed on it with certainty; the CDR3 is given as TCRdb lists it. CDR3 region: CASRLGVTAGANVLTL. The chain has TRBV12-2 and TRBJ2-6; the table names TRBD1, a call not compared with the DNA. TRBV12-2 is recorded as a pseudogene. A total of 16 residues make up the CDR3, ends included.

Turning to this clonotype: This sequence may be a read error, since a much larger clone differs from it by one base. The genes are TRBV6-5 and TRBJ1-6, with D perhaps TRBD1 (6 bases). The length of the CDR3 is 16 residues. Germline V CDR1 and CDR2: MNHEY, SVGAGI. Trimming cost V 6 bases and J 9 bases, with 21 bases left between them. DNA for the CDR3: TGTGCCAGCAGCCCGATTGGGGGCAGCGTAGGTTCACCCCTCCACTTT. As protein: CASSPIGGSVGSPLHF.

The rearrangement links TRBV27 to TRBJ2-5; D call uncertain. The V and J ends lost 1 base and 5 bases respectively, with 11 bases between them. In germline, CDR1 is MNHEY, CDR2 SMNVEV (reference sequence). The CDR3 is made up of 14 amino acids. CDR3 residues: CASSLLGLPETQYF. CDR3 DNA: TGTGCCAGCAGTTTATTAGGATTGCCGGAGACCCAGTACTTC.

This clonotype has only a few counts. This clone may be a read error of a much larger clone one base away. The chain is built from TRBV28 and TRBJ2-3, with D perhaps being TRBD1 or TRBD2 (5 bases each). This CDR3 region has 16 residues. The germline V and J ends were trimmed by 7 bases and 10 bases, with 27 bases remaining between them. Per the germline V gene, CDR1 is MDHEN and CDR2 is SYDVKM. The CDR3 nucleotides read TGTGCCAGCATCCCCCCGCGGGCCCTCATGGGGGATGCGCAGTATTTT. Its translation is CASIPPRALMGDAQYF. The variable domain in full, completed from reference TRBV28 and TRBJ2-3, reads DVKVTQSSRYLVKRTGEKVFLECVQDMDHENMFWYRQDPGLGLRLIYFSYDVKMKEKGDIPEGYSVSREKKERFSLILESASTNQTSMYLCASIPPRALMGDAQYFGPGTRLTVL.

A word on this clonotype: It may be a read error: a sequence one base away is much more abundant. This chain joins TRBV12-3 or TRBV12-4 and TRBJ2-1, with no clear D. This CDR3 spans 15 amino acids. This CDR3 reads CASSLEPDRQMRPSF. DNA of the CDR3: TGTGCCAGCAGTTTAGAGCCCGACCGCCAGATGAGACCGTCCTTC.

Note on this clonotype: The conserved final phenylalanine or tryptophan is absent from the CDR3, which likely points to a read error. The V call is TRBV2, the J call TRBJ2-2; the match to TRBD2 covers 10 bases. CDR1 and CDR2 from the germline V gene are SNHLY and FYNNEI. V trimming: 5 bases; J trimming: 5 bases; junction bases outside the gene matches: 8. The CDR3 runs to 16 residues. The CDR3 spells CASSSGRALYTGELFL. The CDR3 nucleotides read TGTGCCAGCAGTAGCGGGAGGGCCTTATATACCGGGGAGCTGTTTCTT.

This clonotype was counted many times. The gene calls are TRBV5-6 and TRBJ1-1; D is ambiguous. Trimming left V 2 bases short and J 4 bases short, with 12 bases between. This CDR3 is built from 14 residues. The germline V gene has CDR1 SGHDT and CDR2 YYEEEE. For the CDR3, the DNA is TGTGCCAGCAGCTTCGCGCAATGGGGCACTGAAGCTTTCTTT. Translation: CASSFAQWGTEAFF.

Remarks on this clonotype: Compared with germline, one end of the junction differs, possibly owing to a read error. This chain joins TRBV11-2 and TRBJ1-2; D uncertain. Looked up from germline, CDR1 is SGHAT and CDR2 is FQNNGV. This CDR3 is built from 14 residues. CDR3 in amino acids: CAGSLDDPNYGYTF. The CDR3 DNA reads TGTGCCGGCAGCCTGGACGACCCTAACTATGGCTACACCTTC. The whole variable domain, filled in from reference TRBV11-2 and TRBJ1-2, reads EAGVAQSPRYKIIEKRQSVAFWCNPISGHATLYWYQQILGQGPKLLIQFQNNGVVDDSQLPKDRFSAERLKGVDSTLKIQPAKLEDSAVYLCAGSLDDPNYGYTFGSGTRLTVV.

This clonotype was seen ten or more times. The V gene is TRBV20-1, the J gene TRBJ1-4; D perhaps matches TRBD1 (6 bases). The CDR3 totals 14 residues. In germline, CDR1 is DFQATT, CDR2 SNEGSKA (reference sequence). Trimming took off 0 bases at V and 13 bases at J, with 18 bases between the two ends. CDR3 nucleotides: TGCAGTGCTAGAGACACAGGGCCGCCTGAAGGACTGTTTTTT. Its protein is CSARDTGPPEGLFF.

This clonotype was observed at least ten times. The chain carries TRBV19 and TRBJ1-5; D gene ambiguous. The V gene lost 3 bases and the J gene lost 8 bases, with 17 bases spanning the gap. The CDR3 has 15 residues. Germline CDR1 and CDR2: LNHDA and SQIVND (reference sequence). The CDR3 region has the DNA TGTGCCAGTAGTATTTCTGGCAGACCTTTGGAGCCCCAGCATTTT. Encoded protein: CASSISGRPLEPQHF.

Remarks on this clonotype: A clone one base away is much larger, so this may be a read error. The chain couples TRBV4-3 to TRBJ1-1; D is unclear. This CDR3 region has 13 residues. Trimming shortened V by 5 bases and J by 3 bases, and 10 bases separated the two germline ends. From germline, CDR1 is LGHNA and CDR2 YSLEER. CDR3 in amino acids: CASSKTPHTEAFF. The CDR3, as DNA: TGCGCCAGCAGCAAGACCCCTCACACTGAAGCTTTCTTT.

Worth noting for this clonotype: A much larger clonotype is one base distant, so this may be a read error. The rearrangement uses TRBV27 and TRBJ2-7, with 8 bases lining up with TRBD2. Losses at the gene ends were 5 bases for V and 3 bases for J; bases not matched to a gene: 9. Germline-derived CDR1 and CDR2 are MNHEY and SMNVEV (reference sequence). The CDR3 sequence is 15 residues long. CDR3 protein: CASSPTSGVNYEQYF. For the CDR3, the DNA is TGTGCCAGCAGTCCAACTAGCGGCGTCAACTACGAGCAGTACTTC.